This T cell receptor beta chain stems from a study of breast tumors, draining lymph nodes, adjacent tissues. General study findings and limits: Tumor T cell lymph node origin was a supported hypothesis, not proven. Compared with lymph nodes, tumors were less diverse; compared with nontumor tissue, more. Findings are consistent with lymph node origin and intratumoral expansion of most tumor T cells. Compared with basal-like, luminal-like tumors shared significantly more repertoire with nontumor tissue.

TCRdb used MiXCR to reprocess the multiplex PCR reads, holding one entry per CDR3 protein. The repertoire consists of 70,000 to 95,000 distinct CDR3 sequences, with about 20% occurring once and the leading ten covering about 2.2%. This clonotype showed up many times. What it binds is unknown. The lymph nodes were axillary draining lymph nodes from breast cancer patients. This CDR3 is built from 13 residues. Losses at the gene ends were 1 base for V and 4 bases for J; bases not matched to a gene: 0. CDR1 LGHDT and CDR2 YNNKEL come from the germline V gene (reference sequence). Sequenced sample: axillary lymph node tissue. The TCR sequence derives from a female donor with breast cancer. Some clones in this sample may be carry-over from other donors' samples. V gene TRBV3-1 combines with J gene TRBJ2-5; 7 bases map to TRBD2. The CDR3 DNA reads TGTGCCAGCAGCCAAGCGGGAGGAGAGACCCAGTACTTC. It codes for CASSQAGGETQYF.